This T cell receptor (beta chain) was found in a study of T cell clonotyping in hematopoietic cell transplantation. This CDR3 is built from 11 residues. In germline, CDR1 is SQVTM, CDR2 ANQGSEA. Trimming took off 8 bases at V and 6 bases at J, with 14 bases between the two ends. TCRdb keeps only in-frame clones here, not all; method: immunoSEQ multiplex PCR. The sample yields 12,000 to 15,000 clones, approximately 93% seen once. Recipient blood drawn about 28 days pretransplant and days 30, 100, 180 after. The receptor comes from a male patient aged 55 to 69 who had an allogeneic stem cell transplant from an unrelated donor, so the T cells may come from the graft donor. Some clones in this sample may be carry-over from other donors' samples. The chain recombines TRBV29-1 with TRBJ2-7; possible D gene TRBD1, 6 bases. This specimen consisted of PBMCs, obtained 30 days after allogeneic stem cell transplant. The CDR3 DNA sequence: TGCAGCTCCCTGGCAGGGGTCGAGCAGTACTTC. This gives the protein CSSLAGVEQYF.